This TCR beta chain was captured in a study of blood T cell repertoires in COVID-19. The wider study: Acute and convalescent COVID-19 specimens originated in the United States, Italy and Spain. Sources were T cells, B-cell-depleted T cells, or PBMCs; the material itself was cDNA or gDNA.

There are 13 residues in the CDR3. Trimming took 3 bases from V and 11 from J; bases not matched to a gene: 6. Authors' methods: Reference gene primers were amplified, and this amplification served to estimate nucleated cell counts. TCRdb's table, derived via immunoSEQ multiplex PCR, lists solely in-frame clones and lacks some. That table gives V, J and clone size, and the DNA gave D and trimming. This sample has 150,000 or so clones, with roughly nine tenths found just once. The chain has TRBV12-3 or TRBV12-4 and TRBJ1-1; TRBD1 matches 10 bases. The specimen was peripheral blood. The receptor was isolated from a man between 60 and 70 years old with active or convalescent COVID-19. CDR3 DNA: TGTGCCAGCAGTTTGCGGACAGGGGGGATCGCTTTCTTT. This gives the protein CASSLRTGGIAFF.